This paragraph reports one T cell receptor (beta chain). This sample is part of a study of T cell responses to AZD1222 COVID-19 vaccine. Sequencing was performed with immunoSEQ multiplex PCR; in TCRdb, only in-frame clones are kept and a portion is missing. This table has 130,000 or so clones, over 90% appearing once. There are 16 residues in the CDR3. CDR1 is SGHTA and CDR2 is FQGNSA in the germline V gene. Trimming took 6 bases from V and 2 from J, leaving 19 bases between them. The source material was peripheral blood, sampled on day 0 of AZD1222 vaccination. V gene TRBV7-2 combines with J gene TRBJ1-2, with unresolved D. This sequence was found in an adult in good health. This chain's CDR3 is CASSYIFLGGNYGYTF. The CDR3 DNA follows: TGTGCCAGCAGTTACATTTTTCTGGGTGGGAACTATGGCTACACCTTC.